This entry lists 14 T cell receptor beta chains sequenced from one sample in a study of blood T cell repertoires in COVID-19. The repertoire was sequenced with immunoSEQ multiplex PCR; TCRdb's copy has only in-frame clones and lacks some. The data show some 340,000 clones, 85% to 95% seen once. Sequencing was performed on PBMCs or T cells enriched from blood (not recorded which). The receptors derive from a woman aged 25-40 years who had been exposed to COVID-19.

The CDR3 DNA follows: TGTGCCAGCAGTCCCCGAGGGAATTCACCCCTCCACTTT. Translated: CASSPRGNSPLHF. V and J are TRBV5-8 and TRBJ1-6; D unresolved. V was clipped by 5 bases and J by 7 bases, with 10 bases between them. This CDR3 contains 13 residues. In germline, CDR1 is SGHTS, CDR2 YDEGEE.

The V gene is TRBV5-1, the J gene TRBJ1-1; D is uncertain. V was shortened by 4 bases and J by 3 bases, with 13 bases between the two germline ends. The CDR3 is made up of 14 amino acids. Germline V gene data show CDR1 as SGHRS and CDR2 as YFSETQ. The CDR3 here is CASSRWKADTEAFF. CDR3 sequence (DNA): TGCGCCAGCAGCAGGTGGAAGGCGGACACTGAAGCTTTCTTT.

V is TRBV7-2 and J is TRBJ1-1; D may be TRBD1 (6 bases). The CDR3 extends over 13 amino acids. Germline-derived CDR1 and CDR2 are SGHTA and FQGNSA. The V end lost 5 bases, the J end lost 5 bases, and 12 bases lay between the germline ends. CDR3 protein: CASSLGQRTEAFF. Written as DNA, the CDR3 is TGTGCCAGCAGCCTTGGACAGAGGACTGAAGCTTTCTTT.

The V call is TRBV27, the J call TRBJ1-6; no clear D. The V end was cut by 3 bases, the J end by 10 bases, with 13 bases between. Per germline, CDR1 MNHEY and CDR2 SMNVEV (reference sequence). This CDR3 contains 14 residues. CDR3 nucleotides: TGTGCCAGCAGTTTTAGGAGGGATCGGTCACCCCTCCACTTT. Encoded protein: CASSFRRDRSPLHF.

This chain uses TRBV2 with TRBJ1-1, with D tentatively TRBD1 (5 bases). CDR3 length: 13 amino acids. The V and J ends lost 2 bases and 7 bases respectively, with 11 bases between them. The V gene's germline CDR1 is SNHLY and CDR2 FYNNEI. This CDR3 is CASSEYRMLEAFF. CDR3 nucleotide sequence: TGTGCCAGCAGTGAATACAGGATGCTTGAAGCTTTCTTT.

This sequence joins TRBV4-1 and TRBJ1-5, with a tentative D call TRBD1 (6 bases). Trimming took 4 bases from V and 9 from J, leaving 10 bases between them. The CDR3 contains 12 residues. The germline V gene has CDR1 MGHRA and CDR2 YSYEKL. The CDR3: CASSLPRGPQHF. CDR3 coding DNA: TGCGCCAGCAGCCTACCCAGGGGGCCCCAGCATTTT.

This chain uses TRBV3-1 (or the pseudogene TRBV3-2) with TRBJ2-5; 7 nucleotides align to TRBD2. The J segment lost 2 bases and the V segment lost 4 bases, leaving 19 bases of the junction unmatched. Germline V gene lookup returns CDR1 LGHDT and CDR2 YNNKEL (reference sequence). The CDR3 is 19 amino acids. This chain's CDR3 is CASSPGLVSFSSYQETQYF. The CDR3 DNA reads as TGTGCCAGCAGCCCCGGACTAGTTAGTTTTTCGTCGTATCAAGAGACCCAGTACTTC.

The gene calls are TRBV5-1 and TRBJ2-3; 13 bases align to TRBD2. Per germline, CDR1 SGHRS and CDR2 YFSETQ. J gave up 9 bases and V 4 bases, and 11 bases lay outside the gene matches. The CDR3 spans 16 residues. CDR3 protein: CASSIGTSGASETQYF. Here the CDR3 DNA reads TGCGCCAGCAGCATAGGGACTAGCGGGGCCTCGGAGACGCAGTATTTT.

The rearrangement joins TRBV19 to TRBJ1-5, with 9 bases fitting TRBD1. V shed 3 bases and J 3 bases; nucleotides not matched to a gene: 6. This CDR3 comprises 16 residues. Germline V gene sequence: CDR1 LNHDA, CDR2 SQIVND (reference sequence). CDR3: CASSITGTGYNQPQHF. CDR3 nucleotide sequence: TGTGCCAGTAGTATTACCGGGACAGGGTACAATCAGCCCCAGCATTTT.

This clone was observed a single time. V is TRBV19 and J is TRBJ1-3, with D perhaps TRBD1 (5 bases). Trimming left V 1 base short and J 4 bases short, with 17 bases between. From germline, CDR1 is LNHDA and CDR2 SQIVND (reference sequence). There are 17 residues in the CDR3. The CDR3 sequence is CASSIAGGTFSGNTIYF. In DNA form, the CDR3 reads TGTGCCAGTAGTATAGCCGGGGGAACTTTTTCGGGAAACACCATATATTTT.

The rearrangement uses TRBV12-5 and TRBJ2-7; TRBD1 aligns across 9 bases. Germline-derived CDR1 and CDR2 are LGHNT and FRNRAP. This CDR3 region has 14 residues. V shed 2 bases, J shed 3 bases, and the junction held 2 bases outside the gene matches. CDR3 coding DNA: TGTGCTAGTGGTTTGAGGGGACAGGGCTACGAGCAGTACTTC. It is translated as CASGLRGQGYEQYF.

This CDR3 reads CASSSPTGGPWDTQYF. For the CDR3, the DNA is TGTGCCAGCAGTTCCCCAACGGGGGGGCCGTGGGATACGCAGTATTTT. The rearrangement uses TRBV27 and TRBJ2-3; 8 positions agree with TRBD2. Per the germline V gene, CDR1 is MNHEY and CDR2 is SMNVEV (reference sequence). V was clipped by 4 bases and J by 6 bases; unmatched bases: 12. The length of the CDR3 is 16 residues.

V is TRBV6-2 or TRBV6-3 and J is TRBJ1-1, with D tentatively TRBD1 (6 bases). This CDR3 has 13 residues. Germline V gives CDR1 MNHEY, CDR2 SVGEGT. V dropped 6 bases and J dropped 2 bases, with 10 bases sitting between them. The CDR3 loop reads CASSPRGNTEAFF. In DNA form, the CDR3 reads TGTGCCAGCAGCCCCAGGGGTAACACTGAAGCTTTCTTT.

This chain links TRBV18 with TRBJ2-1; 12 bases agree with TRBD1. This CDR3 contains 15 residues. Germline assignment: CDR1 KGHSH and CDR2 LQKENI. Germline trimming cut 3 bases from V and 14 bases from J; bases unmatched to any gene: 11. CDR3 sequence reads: CASSPAGTGGGSKFF. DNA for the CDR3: TGTGCCAGCTCACCTGCCGGGACAGGGGGCGGGAGCAAGTTCTTC.